One sample yielded the 16 T cell receptor beta chains listed below, sequenced in a study of OX40 agonist ivuxolimab in advanced cancers. This table comes from immunoSEQ multiplex PCR, and its TCRdb copy is limited to in-frame clones, with some not included. The data hold approximately 89,000 clones, with roughly 87% observed a single time. The sample was CD4+ or CD8+ T cells sorted from blood, taken in a trial of the OX40 agonist ivuxolimab. These receptors all come from an adult with an advanced solid tumor such as melanoma, head and neck, liver or kidney cancer.

This clone was counted a few times. This chain links TRBV29-1 with TRBJ1-2; D gene unclear. This CDR3 contains 13 residues. V was shortened by 7 bases and J by 2 bases, with 14 bases between the two germline ends. Germline V lookup: CDR1 SQVTM, CDR2 ANQGSEA. The CDR3 sequence: CSAASEGNYGYTF. DNA of the CDR3: TGCAGCGCCGCCTCGGAGGGCAACTATGGCTACACCTTC.

The chain combines TRBV7-2 with TRBJ1-2; no reliable D call. Germline CDR1 is SGHTA and CDR2 is FQGNSA. This CDR3 is 12 amino acids long. The CDR3 DNA is TGTGCTACCGCGGATACCCCTTATGGCTACACCTTC. Translating gives CATADTPYGYTF. Drawing the rest from reference TRBV7-2 and TRBJ1-2, the complete variable domain is GAGVSQSPSNKVTEKGKDVELRCDPISGHTALYWYRQSLGQGLEFLIYFQGNSAPDKSGLPSDRFSAERTGGSVSTLTIQRTQQEDSAVYLCATADTPYGYTFGSGTRLTVV.

The chain joins TRBV23-1 to TRBJ1-1, with D maybe TRBD1 (5 bases). TRBV23-1 is an ORF, and what it does is uncertain. This CDR3 has 17 residues. V lost 3 bases, J lost 0 bases, and 17 bases lay in between. Written as DNA, the CDR3 is TGCGCCAGCAGTCAGACCGGGAGAGAAGGGGTGAACACTGAAGCTTTCTTT. Protein sequence: CASSQTGREGVNTEAFF.

This clone was counted a single time. This sequence joins TRBV13 and TRBJ2-7; 8 bases are a match to TRBD2. The CDR3 is 14 amino acids. With V trimmed by 1 base and J by 2 bases, 1 base remained unmatched. The germline gives CDR1 PRHDT, CDR2 FYEKMQ (reference sequence). The CDR3 nucleotides are TGTGCCAGCAGCTTAGCGGGGGGGCCCTACGAGCAGTACTTC. It yields the protein CASSLAGGPYEQYF.

The genes are TRBV6-5 and TRBJ2-1; D remains ambiguous. Germline V CDR1 and CDR2: MNHEY, SVGAGI. Trimming took off 8 bases at V and 6 bases at J, with 8 bases between the two ends. This CDR3 region has 11 residues. CDR3: CASFRANEQFF. In nucleotides, the CDR3 is TGTGCCAGCTTTAGGGCCAATGAGCAGTTCTTC.

The chain carries TRBV28 and TRBJ1-1; D might be TRBD1 (5 bases). V shed 7 bases and J shed 5 bases, with 17 bases lying between them. This CDR3 is 14 amino acids long. The germline V gene has CDR1 MDHEN and CDR2 SYDVKM. This CDR3 reads CASIESSGITEAFF. CDR3 bases: TGTGCCAGCATCGAAAGTTCAGGGATTACTGAAGCTTTCTTT.

A few counts support this clone. The chain recombines TRBV5-1 with TRBJ2-2; D is unclear. Germline V gene sequence: CDR1 SGHRS, CDR2 YFSETQ. The CDR3 sequence is 14 residues long. With 6 bases removed from V and 5 bases from J, the gap between germline ends came to 14 bases. The CDR3 DNA sequence: TGCGCCAGCAAAGTGTCTCAACAGACCGGGGAGCTGTTTTTT. Residues: CASKVSQQTGELFF.

V usage is TRBV5-4 and J usage is TRBJ1-4; possible D gene TRBD1, 5 bases. The V end was cut by 4 bases, the J end by 0 bases, with 10 bases between. From germline, CDR1 is SGHNT and CDR2 YYREEE (reference sequence). CDR3 length equals 15 residues. CDR3 sequence (DNA): TGTGCCAGCAGCCGCCAGGGCGCAACTAATGAAAAACTGTTTTTT. It encodes CASSRQGATNEKLFF.

The V and J genes are TRBV5-1 and TRBJ1-4; the D is unclear. Germline CDR1 and CDR2: SGHRS and YFSETQ. CDR3 size: 14 residues. Trimming stripped 1 base from V and 0 bases from J, with 4 bases between. This CDR3 is CASSLSATNEKLFF. The CDR3 region has the DNA TGCGCCAGCAGCTTGAGCGCAACTAATGAAAAACTGTTTTTT.

This clone has only one observation. The J gene is TRBJ1-2, the V gene TRBV5-6, with a possible D match to TRBD1 (5 bases). Germline V gives CDR1 SGHDT, CDR2 YYEEEE. Trimming stripped 0 bases from V and 8 bases from J, with 14 bases between. CDR3 size: 14 residues. In nucleotides, the CDR3 is TGTGCCAGCAGCTTGGAACGTAGGGGAAGCGGCTACACCTTC. Encoded protein: CASSLERRGSGYTF.

This clone was counted once. The J gene is TRBJ2-5, the V gene TRBV19; perhaps TRBD1 as D (6 bases). The CDR3 covers 14 residues. The V and J ends lost 10 bases and 2 bases respectively, with 17 bases between them. Germline CDR1 is LNHDA and CDR2 is SQIVND (reference sequence). For the CDR3, the DNA is TGTGCCATCCAAGCCCACAGGGATCAAGAGACCCAGTACTTC. Protein product: CAIQAHRDQETQYF.

DNA for the CDR3: TGCGCCAGCAGTCTTACCTCAGATACGCAGTATTTT. Its protein is CASSLTSDTQYF. The chain employs TRBV4-1 and TRBJ2-3; D unclear. The CDR3 spans 12 residues. The germline V gene encodes CDR1 MGHRA and CDR2 YSYEKL. V was cut by 6 bases and J by 4 bases, with 8 bases left in between.

The V and J genes are TRBV7-6 and TRBJ2-3; no reliable D call. Trimming removed 1 base from V and 8 bases from J, with 4 bases in between. Germline loops: CDR1 SGHVS, CDR2 FNYEAQ. This CDR3 has 11 amino acids. CDR3 DNA: TGTGCCAGCAGCTTAGTTGGTACGCAGTATTTT. Translation gives CASSLVGTQYF. The variable domain in full, with the rest retrieved from reference TRBV7-6 and TRBJ2-3, is GAGVSQSPRYKVTKRGQDVALRCDPISGHVSLYWYRQALGQGPEFLTYFNYEAQQDKSGLPNDRFSAERPEGSISTLTIQRTEQRDSAMYRCASSLVGTQYFGPGTRLTVL.

The chain couples TRBV6-5 to TRBJ2-7, with D tentatively TRBD1 (5 bases). V dropped 5 bases and J dropped 1 base, with 9 bases sitting between them. Looked up from germline, CDR1 is MNHEY and CDR2 is SVGAGI. The CDR3 covers 13 residues. CDR3 residues: CASSEQDSYEQYF. The CDR3, as DNA: TGTGCCAGCAGTGAACAGGATTCCTACGAGCAGTACTTC.

The chain has TRBV6-1 and TRBJ2-7, with D maybe TRBD1 (5 bases). This CDR3 region has 13 residues. Trimming pared 6 bases from V and 3 bases from J, leaving 12 bases between. Germline assignment: CDR1 MNHNS and CDR2 SASEGT. The CDR3 loop reads CASRVDTIYEQYF. The CDR3 DNA reads as TGTGCCAGCAGGGTGGACACAATCTACGAGCAGTACTTC.

The rearrangement uses TRBV19 and TRBJ2-3; possible D gene TRBD1, 6 bases. Germline lookup yields CDR1 LNHDA and CDR2 SQIVND (reference sequence). The V end was cut by 2 bases, the J end by 1 base, with 13 bases between. This CDR3 is 16 amino acids long. The CDR3 sequence: CASSILVGAGTDTQYF. In nucleotides, the CDR3 is TGTGCCAGTAGTATACTGGTGGGGGCAGGCACAGATACGCAGTATTTT. Full variable domain (outside the CDR3, taken from reference TRBV19 and TRBJ2-3): DGGITQSPKYLFRKEGQNVTLSCEQNLNHDAMYWYRQDPGQGLRLIYYSQIVNDFQKGDIAEGYSVSREKKESFPLTVTSAQKNPTAFYLCASSILVGAGTDTQYFGPGTRLTVL.